The 23 T cell receptor beta chains given below trace back to one sample, sequenced in a study of shared clonotypes between healthy human individuals (dated by TCRdb to about 2020). CD8 naive samples consisted of CD45RO-negative cells that were positively selected for CCR7, yielding a CD45RA+CCR7+ population without TemRA cells. The library was produced with the immunoSEQ multiplex PCR assay. In its TCRdb copy, this immuneACCESS table keeps in-frame sequences only and misses some clones. Where compared with another copy, unresolved V genes explain less than half of these, and the others have no known cause. For this sample the table gives around 2,000,000 clones, of which about 95% were detected only once. Together, the top ten hold less than 1.5% of the sample. Sequencing used naive CD8+ T cells sorted from blood. The sample's cell subset or site label, decoded: CD45RA+CCR7+. These TCRs come from a man in his late teens or twenties in good health.

The chain links TRBV27 to TRBJ2-2; the D is unclear. The germline V and J ends were trimmed by 5 bases and 7 bases, with 26 bases remaining between them. Germline CDR1 MNHEY, CDR2 SMNVEV (reference sequence). The CDR3 extends over 18 amino acids. The CDR3 nucleotides are TGTGCCAGCAGTCCAGAGACACCCGCTGAGGAAGGTGGCGGGGAGCTGTTTTTT. The encoded protein is CASSPETPAEEGGGELFF.

This chain links TRBV9 with TRBJ2-2; tentative D call: TRBD1 (5 bases). Trimming shortened V by 3 bases and J by 7 bases, and 13 bases separated the two germline ends. The length of the CDR3 is 14 residues. Germline loops: CDR1 SGDLS, CDR2 YYNGEE. The CDR3 bases are TGTGCCAGCAGCGCACCTAGACAGTACGGGGAGCTGTTTTTT. This gives the protein CASSAPRQYGELFF.

This clone was found once. As DNA, the CDR3 is TGTGCCAGCAGCTTAAAACCGGCCCCAAGCTACTACGAGCAGTACTTC. Translation gives CASSLKPAPSYYEQYF. The chain carries TRBV7-6 and TRBJ2-7; D remains ambiguous. This CDR3 is built from 16 residues. V lost 2 bases to trimming and J lost 3 bases, with 17 bases between them. Germline V gives CDR1 SGHVS, CDR2 FNYEAQ. Full variable domain (outside the CDR3, taken from reference TRBV7-6 and TRBJ2-7): GAGVSQSPRYKVTKRGQDVALRCDPISGHVSLYWYRQALGQGPEFLTYFNYEAQQDKSGLPNDRFSAERPEGSISTLTIQRTEQRDSAMYRCASSLKPAPSYYEQYFGPGTRLTVT.

J is TRBJ2-3 and V is TRBV5-6; maybe TRBD2 (6 bases). V was shortened by 10 bases and J by 0 bases, with 18 bases between the two germline ends. Germline V gives CDR1 SGHDT, CDR2 YYEEEE. The CDR3 has 15 residues. The CDR3 here is CASHLRDLSTDTQYF. In DNA form, the CDR3 reads TGTGCCTCCCACCTCCGGGACTTAAGCACAGATACGCAGTATTTT.

V gene TRBV5-6 combines with J gene TRBJ2-5; 11 bases are shared with TRBD2. V was clipped by 3 bases and J by 4 bases; unmatched bases: 5. Germline-derived CDR1 and CDR2 are SGHDT and YYEEEE. This CDR3 is built from 15 residues. The CDR3 DNA follows: TGTGCCAGCAGCTCCTCTAGCGGGAGGTCAGAGACCCAGTACTTC. Translated: CASSSSSGRSETQYF.

The CDR3 coding sequence is TGCAGCGTTTTCGAAGCCGACAGAAGCTACGAGCAGTACTTC. This gives the protein CSVFEADRSYEQYF. The V gene is TRBV29-1, the J gene TRBJ2-7; tentatively, D is TRBD1 (5 bases). The CDR3 sequence is 14 residues long. V lost 5 bases and J lost 3, with 17 bases in between. In germline, CDR1 is SQVTM, CDR2 ANQGSEA.

This sequence joins TRBV7-2 and TRBJ2-1; 10 bases match TRBD2. This CDR3 is built from 15 residues. Germline V gives CDR1 SGHTA, CDR2 FQGNSA. The V and J ends lost 2 bases and 10 bases, in that order; junction bases with no gene match: 8. CDR3 nucleotide sequence: TGTGCCAGCAGCTTATTGTCTAGCGGGAGAGGGGAGCAGTTCTTC. Protein: CASSLLSSGRGEQFF.

The V gene is TRBV4-1, the J gene TRBJ2-5; no definite D call. This CDR3 has 13 residues. The V gene's germline CDR1 is MGHRA and CDR2 YSYEKL. V was trimmed by 0 bases and J by 5 bases, leaving 7 bases between them. CDR3 residues: CASSQDFGETQYF. The CDR3 DNA follows: TGCGCCAGCAGCCAAGATTTCGGGGAGACCCAGTACTTC.

Note on this clone: Other nucleotide sequences from this sample produce the same CDR3. The chain links TRBV4-1 to TRBJ2-5; D uncertain. CDR1 and CDR2 from the germline V gene are MGHRA and YSYEKL. There are 13 residues in the CDR3. V gave up 1 base and J gave up 5 bases, with 8 bases separating them. DNA for the CDR3: TGCGCCAGCAGCCAAGTAGCTGGGGAGACCCAGTACTTC. Translation gives CASSQVAGETQYF.

This chain joins TRBV7-8 and TRBJ2-3; the D call may be TRBD1 or TRBD2 (5 bases each). Germline lookup yields CDR1 SGHVS and CDR2 FQNEAQ. This CDR3 has 16 amino acids. The V gene lost 3 bases and the J gene lost 0 bases, with 13 bases spanning the gap. CDR3 region: CASSFLWDPSTDTQYF. The DNA for the CDR3 is TGTGCCAGCAGCTTTTTGTGGGACCCTAGCACAGATACGCAGTATTTT. Variable domain in full (rest from reference TRBV7-8 and TRBJ2-3): GAGVSQSPRYKVAKRGQDVALRCDPISGHVSLFWYQQALGQGPEFLTYFQNEAQLDKSGLPSDRFFAERPEGSVSTLKIQRTQQEDSAVYLCASSFLWDPSTDTQYFGPGTRLTVL.

The chain joins TRBV7-9 to TRBJ1-5; D is undetermined. CDR3 length equals 16 residues. CDR1 is SEHNR and CDR2 is FQNEAQ in the germline V gene (reference sequence). Deletions cut 4 bases from V and 5 bases from J, with 18 bases between. CDR3 sequence (DNA): TGTGCCAGCAGCTCGCATCTTGCCGGGTCAGATCAGCCCCAGCATTTT. The encoded protein is CASSSHLAGSDQPQHF.

The chain couples TRBV19 to TRBJ2-5, with D tentatively TRBD1 (5 bases). Germline CDR1 LNHDA, CDR2 SQIVND (reference sequence). The CDR3 totals 15 residues. Trimming removed 7 bases from V and 5 bases from J, with 20 bases in between. The CDR3 loop is CASKIEAGSWETQYF. The CDR3 DNA sequence: TGTGCCAGTAAAATTGAGGCAGGGTCATGGGAGACCCAGTACTTC.

V and J are TRBV30 and TRBJ2-7; tentative D call: TRBD1 (5 bases). Looked up from germline, CDR1 is GTSNPN and CDR2 is SVGIG (reference sequence). Trimming pared 3 bases from V and 5 bases from J, leaving 11 bases between. The CDR3 is made up of 12 amino acids. CDR3 region: CAWSSDSHEQYF. The CDR3 coding sequence is TGTGCCTGGAGCTCAGACAGTCACGAGCAGTACTTC.

The chain has TRBV9 and TRBJ2-1, with 9 bases lining up with TRBD1. This CDR3 is built from 14 residues. With V trimmed by 3 bases and J by 10 bases, 8 bases remained unmatched. The germline V gene encodes CDR1 SGDLS and CDR2 YYNGEE. The CDR3 region is CASSGRNRGHEQFF. As DNA, the CDR3 is TGTGCCAGCAGCGGTAGGAACAGGGGGCACGAGCAGTTCTTC.

This chain links TRBV2 with TRBJ2-1; unclear D gene. There are 15 residues in the CDR3. Looked up from germline, CDR1 is SNHLY and CDR2 is FYNNEI. Deletions cut 3 bases from V and 0 bases from J, with 9 bases between. CDR3 DNA: TGTGCCAGCAGTGATGCCCTGAGCTCCTACAATGAGCAGTTCTTC. Translated, it gives CASSDALSSYNEQFF.

The V gene is TRBV5-1, the J gene TRBJ2-2, with 12 bases aligning to TRBD2. J was trimmed by 5 bases and V by 0 bases; bases with no gene match: 8. This CDR3 contains 18 residues. Germline CDR1 reads SGHRS; CDR2 reads YFSETQ. The CDR3 protein is CASSLGTSGTGRTGELFF. As DNA, the CDR3 is TGCGCCAGCAGCTTGGGGACTAGCGGGACCGGGAGGACCGGGGAGCTGTTTTTT.

This rearrangement joins TRBV27 to TRBJ2-3, with D tentatively TRBD1 or TRBD2 (6 bases each). V dropped 9 bases and J dropped 1 base, with 8 bases sitting between them. The CDR3 has 12 amino acids. Per germline, CDR1 MNHEY and CDR2 SMNVEV (reference sequence). CDR3 nucleotide sequence: TGTGCCAGTGGGGGGCGCACAGATACGCAGTATTTT. Protein sequence: CASGGRTDTQYF.

This clone was picked up one time. The V and J genes are TRBV6-5 and TRBJ2-3; unclear D gene. Germline lookup yields CDR1 MNHEY and CDR2 SVGAGI. There are 13 residues in the CDR3. Trimming pared 0 bases from V and 5 bases from J, leaving 6 bases between. The CDR3 coding sequence is TGTGCCAGCAGTTACTCTTGGGGAGATACGCAGTATTTT. It is translated as CASSYSWGDTQYF.

The chain carries TRBV7-9 and TRBJ1-5; D unclear. This CDR3 has 14 residues. From germline, CDR1 is SEHNR and CDR2 FQNEAQ (reference sequence). V was clipped by 3 bases and J by 5 bases, with 11 bases between them. The CDR3 is CASSFGTSDQPQHF. CDR3 in DNA: TGTGCCAGCAGCTTCGGCACTTCGGATCAGCCCCAGCATTTT.

The chain is built from TRBV19 and TRBJ2-1; D could derive from TRBD1 or TRBD2 (5 bases each). Germline assignment: CDR1 LNHDA and CDR2 SQIVND (reference sequence). The ends were cut back, 3 bases at V and 7 bases at J, with 16 bases in the middle. This CDR3 is 15 amino acids long. The DNA of the CDR3 is TGTGCCAGTAGTATCGTACCCGGGGCCGAGAATGAGCAGTTCTTC. Its translation: CASSIVPGAENEQFF.

The chain joins TRBV7-9 to TRBJ1-4; no firm D call. There are 12 residues in the CDR3. Germline CDR1 reads SEHNR; CDR2 reads FQNEAQ (reference sequence). The ends were cut back, 8 bases at V and 4 bases at J, with 8 bases in the middle. CDR3 protein: CASEGFNEKLFF. In DNA, the CDR3 is TGTGCCAGCGAAGGGTTTAATGAAAAACTGTTTTTT.

This chain uses TRBV27 with TRBJ1-4, with D maybe TRBD1 (5 bases). V was clipped by 4 bases and J by 8 bases, with 11 bases between them. Germline CDR1 and CDR2: MNHEY and SMNVEV (reference sequence). The CDR3 is 13 residues long. The CDR3 is CASSYYGGEKLFF. Written as DNA, the CDR3 is TGTGCCAGCAGTTATTACGGGGGAGAAAAACTGTTTTTT.

Comment on this clone: This specimen includes other DNA sequences encoding the same CDR3. The J gene is TRBJ2-7, the V gene TRBV7-9; 12 bases line up with TRBD2. Trimming at V came to 4 bases and at J to 0 bases, leaving 1 base not matched to a gene. Per germline, CDR1 SEHNR and CDR2 FQNEAQ (reference sequence). This CDR3 region has 15 residues. The CDR3 region has the DNA TGTGCCAGCAGCTCGGGACTAGCGGGCTCCTACGAGCAGTACTTC. Encoded protein: CASSSGLAGSYEQYF.